This T cell receptor (beta chain) was identified in a study of T-cell reconstitution after alpha-beta-depleted transplantation in children. Unique molecular identifiers were used to barcode this TCRbeta library. In TCRdb, the PCR reads were re-called with MiXCR into one record per CDR3 protein. Of 350,000 to 400,000 distinct CDR3 sequences in the sample, about an eighth were seen once. This clonotype was counted many times. Trimming took 4 bases from V and 2 from J, leaving 11 bases between them. The CDR3 loop spans 14 amino acids. CDR1 and CDR2 from the germline V gene are MNHEY and SMNVEV (reference sequence).

The clonotype comes from a human donor who donated a stem cell graft to a child with Fanconi anemia. V and J are TRBV27 and TRBJ1-2; weak D call: TRBD1 (5 bases). The source was PBMCs, collected from the stem cell graft. This chain's CDR3 is CASSSAGGNYGYTF. The CDR3 region has the DNA TGTGCCAGCAGTTCCGCGGGGGGGAACTATGGCTACACCTTC.